This entry features one TCR beta chain sequence. A junction end diverges from the germline sequence, so it may reflect a read error. TCRdb re-called the 5' RACE reads with MiXCR, one entry per CDR3 protein. This table holds around 500,000 distinct CDR3 sequences, approximately 18% found once. This sample stems from a study of T-cell memory formation after mild COVID-19. The CDR3 consists of 22 residues. The germline V gene encodes CDR1 SSHAT and CDR2 FNYEAQ (reference sequence). V is TRBV7-7 and J is TRBJ2-1; D possibly uses TRBD1 or TRBD2 (5 bases each). The source is an adult woman who had mild COVID-19 (a few samples of this study predate the infection). Cell type and time point are not known. The sequenced material came from PBMCs or a T cell subset sorted from them (not recorded which). CDR3 nucleotide sequence: TGTGCCAGCAGCTTAGCTCGGGACGATAGCTTGAGAGGGGAATTGAGTTCCCTCCATTCGATCTTC. Amino acids: CASSLARDDSLRGELSSLHSIF. Complete variable domain (other parts from reference TRBV7-7 and TRBJ2-1): GAGVSQSPRYKVTKRGQDVTLRCDPISSHATLYWYQQALGQGPEFLTYFNYEAQPDKSGLPSDRFSAERPEGSISTLTIQRTEQRDSAMYRCASSLARDDSLRGELSSLHSIFGPGTRLTVL.